This TCR beta chain is from a study of blood T cell repertoires in COVID-19. The overall study: In each case, the material was cDNA or gDNA derived from T cells, B-cell-depleted T cells, or PBMCs.

In the original analysis: Amplification of reference gene primers was used by the study to estimate nucleated cell counts. Generated by immunoSEQ multiplex PCR, the TCRdb table keeps only in-frame clones and is missing some. V and J calls and clone size are those listed in that table; D and trimming were worked out from the DNA. The repertoire includes around 200,000 clones, over 70% of them detected once, and less than 7% sits in the top ten. This CDR3 is built from 15 residues. Germline-derived CDR1 and CDR2 are SGHRS and YFSETQ. With 0 bases clipped from V and 2 bases from J, the junction kept 4 bases outside the gene matches.

The rearrangement joins TRBV5-1 to TRBJ2-5; 7 bases fit TRBD2. The source material was peripheral blood. This sequence originates from a woman between 65 and 79 years old with acute or convalescent COVID-19. This chain's CDR3 is CASSLDGGRQETQYF. Here the CDR3 DNA reads TGCGCCAGCAGCTTGGATGGCGGGAGACAAGAGACCCAGTACTTC.